The entry below describes one T cell receptor beta chain. Its antigen is as yet unknown. The sample is drawn from a study of T cell responses to AZD1222 COVID-19 vaccine. Study details: It was second doses at about 4 or about 12 weeks that were pooled. The study, taken as a whole, reports: Vaccine-related CD4 TCRs covered spike, predominating at 160-218 and 743-854. Only after the peak T cell response were repertoires sampled. Clonal diversity was possibly underestimated, and the donors were mostly white British, with more females.

The CDR3 totals 14 residues. Trimming took off 7 bases at V and 5 bases at J, with 17 bases between the two ends. Germline V CDR1 and CDR2: MNHEY, SVGAGI. Some clones are missing from TCRdb's copy, which holds only in-frame ones; the method was immunoSEQ multiplex PCR. Among under 200,000 clones listed, approximately 92% were seen once. The chain carries TRBV6-5 and TRBJ1-1; D gene ambiguous. This sample comprised peripheral blood, obtained on day 0 of AZD1222 vaccination. This TCR came from an adult in good health. CDR3 sequence reads: CASTWAGQGTEAFF. In DNA form, the CDR3 reads TGTGCCAGCACCTGGGCGGGTCAAGGGACTGAAGCTTTCTTT.